This T cell receptor (beta chain) originates from a study of blood T cell repertoires in COVID-19. Study in general: The study drew acute and convalescent COVID-19 samples from the United States, Italy and Spain. Sample material is recorded as cDNA or gDNA derived from T cells, B-cell-depleted T cells, or PBMCs.

In germline, CDR1 is SGDLS, CDR2 YYNGEE. The J segment lost 5 bases and the V segment lost 0 bases, leaving 4 bases of the junction unmatched. This CDR3 is 14 amino acids long. In the original analysis: For nucleated cells, counts were estimated from reference gene primer amplification. The data were produced by immunoSEQ multiplex PCR, yet TCRdb's version contains in-frame clones alone and is incomplete. That table gives V, J and clone size, and the DNA gave D and trimming. The top ten hold 4.3% of the sample, which has about 440,000 clones, more than 85% seen once. Material for sequencing was peripheral blood. This chain links TRBV9 with TRBJ2-5, with 7 bases matching TRBD2. The source is a woman under 40 with acute or convalescent COVID-19. This chain's CDR3 is CASSVAGSGETQYF. The CDR3 DNA sequence: TGTGCCAGCAGCGTAGCTGGTAGCGGGGAGACCCAGTACTTC. The complete variable domain, with remaining parts taken from reference TRBV9 and TRBJ2-5, reads DSGVTQTPKHLITATGQRVTLRCSPRSGDLSVYWYQQSLDQGLQFLIQYYNGEERAKGNILERFSAQQFPDLHSELNLSSLELGDSALYFCASSVAGSGETQYFGPGTRLLVL.